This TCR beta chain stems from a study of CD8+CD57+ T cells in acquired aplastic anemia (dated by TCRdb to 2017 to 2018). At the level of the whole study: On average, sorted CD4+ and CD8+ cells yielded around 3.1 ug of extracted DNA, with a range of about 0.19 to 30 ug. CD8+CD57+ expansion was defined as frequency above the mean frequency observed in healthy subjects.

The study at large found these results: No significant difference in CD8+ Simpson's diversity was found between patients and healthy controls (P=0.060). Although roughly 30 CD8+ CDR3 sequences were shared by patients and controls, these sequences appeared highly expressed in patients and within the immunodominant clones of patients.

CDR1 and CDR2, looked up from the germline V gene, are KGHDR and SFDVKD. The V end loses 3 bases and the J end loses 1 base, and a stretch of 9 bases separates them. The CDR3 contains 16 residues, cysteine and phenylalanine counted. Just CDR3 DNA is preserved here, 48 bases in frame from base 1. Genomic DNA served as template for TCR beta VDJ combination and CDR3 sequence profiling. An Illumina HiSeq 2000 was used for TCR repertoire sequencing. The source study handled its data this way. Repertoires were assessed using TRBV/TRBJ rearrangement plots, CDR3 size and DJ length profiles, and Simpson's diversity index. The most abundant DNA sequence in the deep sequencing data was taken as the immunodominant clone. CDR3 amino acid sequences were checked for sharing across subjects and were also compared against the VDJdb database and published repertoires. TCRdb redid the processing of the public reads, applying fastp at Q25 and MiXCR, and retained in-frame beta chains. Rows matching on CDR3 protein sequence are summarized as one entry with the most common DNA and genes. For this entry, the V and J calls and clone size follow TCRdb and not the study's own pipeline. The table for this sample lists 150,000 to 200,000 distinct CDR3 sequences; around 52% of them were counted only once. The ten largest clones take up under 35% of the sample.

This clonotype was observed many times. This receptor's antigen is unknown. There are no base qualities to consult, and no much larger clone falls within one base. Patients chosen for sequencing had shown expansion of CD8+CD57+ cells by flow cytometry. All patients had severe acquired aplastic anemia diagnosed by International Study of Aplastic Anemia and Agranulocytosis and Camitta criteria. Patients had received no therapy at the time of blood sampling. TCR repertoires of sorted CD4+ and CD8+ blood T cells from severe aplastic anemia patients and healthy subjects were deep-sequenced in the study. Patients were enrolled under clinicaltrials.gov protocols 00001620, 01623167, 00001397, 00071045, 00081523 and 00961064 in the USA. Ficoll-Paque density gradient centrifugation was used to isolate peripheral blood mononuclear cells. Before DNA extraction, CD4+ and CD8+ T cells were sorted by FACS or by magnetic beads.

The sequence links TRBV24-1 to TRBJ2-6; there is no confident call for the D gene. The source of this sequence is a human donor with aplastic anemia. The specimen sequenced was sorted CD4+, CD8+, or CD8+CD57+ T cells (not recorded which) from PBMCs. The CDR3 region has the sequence CATSDAHISGANVLTF. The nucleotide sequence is TGTGCCACCAGTGATGCCCACATTTCTGGGGCCAACGTCCTGACTTTC.